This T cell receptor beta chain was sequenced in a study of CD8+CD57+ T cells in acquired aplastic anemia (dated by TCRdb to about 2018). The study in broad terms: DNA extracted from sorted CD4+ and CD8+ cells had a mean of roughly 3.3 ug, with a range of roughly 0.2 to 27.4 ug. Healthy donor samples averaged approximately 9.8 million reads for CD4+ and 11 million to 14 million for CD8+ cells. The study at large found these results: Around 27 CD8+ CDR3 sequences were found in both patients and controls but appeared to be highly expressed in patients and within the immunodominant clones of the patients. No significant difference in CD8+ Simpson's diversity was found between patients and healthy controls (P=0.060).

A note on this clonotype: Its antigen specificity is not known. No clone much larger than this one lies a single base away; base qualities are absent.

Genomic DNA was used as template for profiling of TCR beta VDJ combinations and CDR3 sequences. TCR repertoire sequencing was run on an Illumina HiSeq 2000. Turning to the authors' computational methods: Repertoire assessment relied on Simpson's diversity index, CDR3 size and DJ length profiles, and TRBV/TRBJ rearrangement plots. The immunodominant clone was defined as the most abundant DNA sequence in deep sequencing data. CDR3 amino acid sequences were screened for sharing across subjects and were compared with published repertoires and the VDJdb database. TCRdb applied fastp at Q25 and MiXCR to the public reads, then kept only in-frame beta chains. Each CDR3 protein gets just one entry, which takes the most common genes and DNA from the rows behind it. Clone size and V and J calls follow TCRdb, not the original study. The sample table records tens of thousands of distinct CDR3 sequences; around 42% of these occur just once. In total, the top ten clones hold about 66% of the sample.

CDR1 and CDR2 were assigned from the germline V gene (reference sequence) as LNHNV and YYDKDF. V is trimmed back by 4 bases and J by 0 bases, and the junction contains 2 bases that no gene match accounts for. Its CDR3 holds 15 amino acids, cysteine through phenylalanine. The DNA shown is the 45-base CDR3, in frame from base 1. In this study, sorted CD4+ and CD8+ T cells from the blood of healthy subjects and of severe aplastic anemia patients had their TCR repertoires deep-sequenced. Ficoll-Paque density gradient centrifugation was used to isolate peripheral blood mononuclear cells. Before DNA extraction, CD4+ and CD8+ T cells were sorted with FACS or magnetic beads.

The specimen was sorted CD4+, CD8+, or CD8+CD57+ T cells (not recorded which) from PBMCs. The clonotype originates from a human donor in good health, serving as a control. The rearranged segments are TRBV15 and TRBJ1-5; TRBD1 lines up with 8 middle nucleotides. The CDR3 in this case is CATSTTGDSNQPQHF. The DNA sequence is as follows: TGTGCCACCAGCACGACAGGGGATAGCAATCAGCCCCAGCATTTT.